This T cell receptor (beta chain) was observed in a study of blood T cell repertoires in COVID-19. Whole-study context: Material from acute and convalescent COVID-19 was sourced from the United States, Italy and Spain. The analysed material was cDNA or gDNA that came from T cells, B-cell-depleted T cells, or PBMCs.

In the original analysis: Reference gene primers were amplified, and this amplification served to estimate nucleated cell counts. The repertoire was sequenced with immunoSEQ multiplex PCR; TCRdb's copy has only in-frame clones and lacks some. From that table come the V and J calls and clone size; the DNA was used to work out D and trimming. The data contain about 89,000 clones, approximately 80% of them seen just once; the ten biggest clones take up over 15%. Germline CDR1 DFQATT, CDR2 SNEGSKA (reference sequence). The CDR3 has 11 residues. This chain uses TRBV20-1 with TRBJ2-7; 13 bases agree with TRBD2. The sequence derives from a woman aged 80 or over with acute or convalescent COVID-19. The specimen sequenced was peripheral blood. Here the CDR3 reads CTGTSGNEQYF. The CDR3 region has the DNA TGCACCGGGACTAGCGGGAACGAGCAGTACTTC.